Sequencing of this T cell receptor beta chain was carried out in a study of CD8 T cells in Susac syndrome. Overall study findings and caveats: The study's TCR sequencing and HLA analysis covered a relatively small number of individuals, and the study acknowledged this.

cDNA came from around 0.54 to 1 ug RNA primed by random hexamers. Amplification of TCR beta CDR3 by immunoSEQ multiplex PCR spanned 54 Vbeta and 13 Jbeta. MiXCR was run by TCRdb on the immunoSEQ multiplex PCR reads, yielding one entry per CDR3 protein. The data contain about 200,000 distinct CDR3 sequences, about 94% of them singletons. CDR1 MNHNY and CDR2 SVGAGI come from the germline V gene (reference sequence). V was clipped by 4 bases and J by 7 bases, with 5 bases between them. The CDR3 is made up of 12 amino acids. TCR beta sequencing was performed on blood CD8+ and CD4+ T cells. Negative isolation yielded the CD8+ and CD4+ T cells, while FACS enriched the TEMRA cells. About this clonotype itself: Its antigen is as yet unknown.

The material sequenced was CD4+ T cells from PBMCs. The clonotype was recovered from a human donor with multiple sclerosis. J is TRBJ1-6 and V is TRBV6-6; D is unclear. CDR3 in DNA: TGTGCCAGCAGTTCTGGAAATTCACCCCTCCACTTT. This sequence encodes CASSSGNSPLHF.